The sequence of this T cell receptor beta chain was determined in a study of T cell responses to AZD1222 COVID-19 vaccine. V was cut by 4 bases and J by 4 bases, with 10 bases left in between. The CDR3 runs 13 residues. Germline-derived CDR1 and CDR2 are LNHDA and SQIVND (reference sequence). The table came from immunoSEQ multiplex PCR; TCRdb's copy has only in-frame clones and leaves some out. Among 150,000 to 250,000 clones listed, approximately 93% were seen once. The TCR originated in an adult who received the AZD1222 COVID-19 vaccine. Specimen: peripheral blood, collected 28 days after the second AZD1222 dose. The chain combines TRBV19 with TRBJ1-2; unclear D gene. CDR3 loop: CASSTQRSYGYTF. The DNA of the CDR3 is TGTGCCAGTAGTACCCAAAGGAGCTATGGCTACACCTTC.